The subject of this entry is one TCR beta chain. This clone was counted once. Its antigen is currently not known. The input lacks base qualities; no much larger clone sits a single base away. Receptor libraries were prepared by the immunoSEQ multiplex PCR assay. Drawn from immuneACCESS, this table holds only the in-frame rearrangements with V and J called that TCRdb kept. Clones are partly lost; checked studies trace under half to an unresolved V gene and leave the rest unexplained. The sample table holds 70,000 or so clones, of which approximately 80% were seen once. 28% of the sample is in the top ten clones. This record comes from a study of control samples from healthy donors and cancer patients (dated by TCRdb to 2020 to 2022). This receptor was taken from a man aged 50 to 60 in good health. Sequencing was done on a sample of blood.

The CDR3 amino acid sequence is: CASSFWSSFTDTQYF. The DNA sequence follows: TGTGCCAGCAGCTTCTGGTCCTCGTTCACAGATACGCAGTATTTT. The chain was built from TRBV5-6 and TRBJ2-3; too little of a D gene remains to name it. Cut back by 2 bases and 2 bases, the V and J ends lie 12 bases apart. The CDR3 sequence holds 15 residues, the cysteine and phenylalanine included. The sequence is cut down to CDR3 DNA, 45 bases in frame from base 1. The germline V gene specifies SGHDT as CDR1 and YYEEEE as CDR2.